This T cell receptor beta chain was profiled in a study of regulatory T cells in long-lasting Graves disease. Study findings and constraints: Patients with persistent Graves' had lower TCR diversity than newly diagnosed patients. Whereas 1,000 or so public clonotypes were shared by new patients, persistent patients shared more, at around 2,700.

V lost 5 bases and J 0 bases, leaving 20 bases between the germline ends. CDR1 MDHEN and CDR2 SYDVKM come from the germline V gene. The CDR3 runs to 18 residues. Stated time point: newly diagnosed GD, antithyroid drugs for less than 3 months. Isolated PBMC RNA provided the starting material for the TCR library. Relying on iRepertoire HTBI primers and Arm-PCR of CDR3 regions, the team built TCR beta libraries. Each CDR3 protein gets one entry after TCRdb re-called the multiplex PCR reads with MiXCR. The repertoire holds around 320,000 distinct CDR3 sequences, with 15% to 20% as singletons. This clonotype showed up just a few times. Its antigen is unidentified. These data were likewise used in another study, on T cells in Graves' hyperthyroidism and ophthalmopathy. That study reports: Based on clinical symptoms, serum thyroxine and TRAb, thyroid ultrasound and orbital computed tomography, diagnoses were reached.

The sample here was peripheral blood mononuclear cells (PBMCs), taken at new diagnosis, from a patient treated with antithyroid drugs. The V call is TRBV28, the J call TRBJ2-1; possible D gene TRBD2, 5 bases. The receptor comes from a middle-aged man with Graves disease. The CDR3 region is CASSPGSGQESSYNEQFF. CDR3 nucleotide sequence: TGTGCCAGCAGTCCGGGATCCGGCCAGGAGAGCTCCTACAATGAGCAGTTCTTC.